What follows are 3 T cell receptor beta chains derived from one specimen sequenced in a study of shared clonotypes between healthy human individuals. Repertoires were generated with immunoSEQ multiplex PCR, while TCRdb's copy carries only in-frame clones and drops some. The data contain 2,500,000 or so clones, roughly 93% of them singletons. Sequencing used naive CD4+ T cells from PBMCs. Sample subset: CD45RA+ positively selected. Receptor source: a man between 18 and 29 years old in good health. Some clones in this sample may be carry-over from other donors' samples.

V and J are TRBV11-2 and TRBJ1-1, with 7 bases that match TRBD1. The germline CDR1 and CDR2 sequences are SGHAT and FQNNGV. With V trimmed by 1 base and J by 5 bases, 7 bases remained unmatched. The CDR3 covers 15 residues. CDR3 residues: CASSLGGGAWTEAFF. As DNA, the CDR3 is TGTGCCAGCAGCTTAGGAGGGGGCGCGTGGACTGAAGCTTTCTTT.

With respect to this clone: The same CDR3 is also encoded by other DNA sequences in this sample. The chain combines TRBV5-1 with TRBJ2-5; 9 bases match TRBD1. With V trimmed by 4 bases and J by 4 bases, 2 bases remained unmatched. The CDR3 extends over 13 amino acids. Germline values: CDR1 SGHRS, CDR2 YFSETQ. CDR3 sequence (DNA): TGCGCCAGCAGCGTGACAGGGGGAGAGACCCAGTACTTC. Its protein product is CASSVTGGETQYF.

This chain uses TRBV11-2 with TRBJ1-5, with no clear D. In germline, CDR1 is SGHAT, CDR2 FQNNGV. Between the trimmed V and J ends, which lost 5 bases and 2 bases, there was a span of 16 bases. The CDR3 has 16 residues. CDR3 nucleotide sequence: TGTGCCAGCAGCCCCGGCGTGGGTTCGGGCAATCAGCCCCAGCATTTT. Its translation is CASSPGVGSGNQPQHF.